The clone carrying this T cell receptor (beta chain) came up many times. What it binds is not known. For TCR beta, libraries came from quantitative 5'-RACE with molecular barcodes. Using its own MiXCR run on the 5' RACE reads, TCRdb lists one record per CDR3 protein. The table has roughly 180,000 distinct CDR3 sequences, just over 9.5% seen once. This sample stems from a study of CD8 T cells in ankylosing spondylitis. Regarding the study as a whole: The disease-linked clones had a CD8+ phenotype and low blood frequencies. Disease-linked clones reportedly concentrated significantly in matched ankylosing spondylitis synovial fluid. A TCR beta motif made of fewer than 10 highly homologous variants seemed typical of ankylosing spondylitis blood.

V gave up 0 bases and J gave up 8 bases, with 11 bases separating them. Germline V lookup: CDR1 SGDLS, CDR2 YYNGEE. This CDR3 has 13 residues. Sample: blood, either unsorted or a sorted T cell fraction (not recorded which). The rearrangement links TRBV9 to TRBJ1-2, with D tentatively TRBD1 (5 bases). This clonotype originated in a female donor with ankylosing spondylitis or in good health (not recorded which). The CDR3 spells CASSVDGGFGYTF. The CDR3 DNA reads TGTGCCAGCAGCGTAGATGGGGGTTTCGGCTACACCTTC. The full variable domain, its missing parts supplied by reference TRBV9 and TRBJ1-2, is DSGVTQTPKHLITATGQRVTLRCSPRSGDLSVYWYQQSLDQGLQFLIQYYNGEERAKGNILERFSAQQFPDLHSELNLSSLELGDSALYFCASSVDGGFGYTFGSGTRLTVV.